The 23 T cell receptor beta chains given below trace back to one sample, sequenced in a study of read filtering for tumor transcriptome and immune sequencing. From 300 to 450 ng of RNA, a library with molecular barcoded alpha/delta and beta/gamma adaptors was made. TCRdb reanalysed the reads using MiXCR and keeps one entry per CDR3 protein. The sample lists 45,000 to 55,000 distinct CDR3 sequences; around a fifth were seen once. The sequencing input was a population of CD138-negative cells sorted from bone marrow. These TCRs come from a donor at least 40 years old with multiple myeloma.

In this sample, this clonotype turned up many times. This chain connects TRBV24-1 to TRBJ2-2, with D possibly TRBD2 on 6 matching bases. The germline V gene encodes CDR1 KGHDR and CDR2 SFDVKD. The length of the CDR3 is 15 residues. The V and J ends lost 9 bases and 2 bases respectively, with 15 bases between them. CDR3 sequence: CATGSTSPNTGELFF. CDR3 coding DNA: TGTGCCACCGGCTCAACTAGCCCCAACACCGGGGAGCTGTTTTTT.

This clonotype was observed at least ten times. V gene TRBV20-1 combines with J gene TRBJ2-5; D is perhaps TRBD1 or TRBD2 (5 bases each). With 4 bases removed from V and 4 bases from J, the gap between germline ends came to 10 bases. The CDR3 spans 12 residues. CDR1 and CDR2 (germline): DFQATT, SNEGSKA (reference sequence). The CDR3 reads CSANLRGETQYF. The CDR3, as DNA: TGCAGTGCTAATTTGAGGGGAGAGACCCAGTACTTC.

This clonotype has at least ten counts. The chain couples TRBV11-3 to TRBJ1-1; D gene uncertain. CDR1 and CDR2 from the germline V gene are SGHNT and YENEEA. The CDR3 has 13 amino acids. V lost 5 bases and J lost 10, with 17 bases in between. CDR3 DNA: TGTGCCAGCAGCCAAGGACTGATTATTGGAGCTTTCTTT. Protein: CASSQGLIIGAFF.

At least ten counts were recorded for this clonotype. Relative to the germline gene, one junction end is altered; a read error may explain this. V gene TRBV19 combines with J gene TRBJ1-5, with TRBD1 matching over 7 bases. Germline CDR1 reads LNHDA; CDR2 reads SQIVND (reference sequence). The CDR3 spans 17 residues. The CDR3: CATSGPWTGEGTQPQHF. The CDR3 region has the DNA TGTGCCACTAGTGGTCCTTGGACAGGAGAAGGGACTCAGCCCCAGCATTTT.

This clonotype has only a few counts. V is TRBV11-2 and J is TRBJ2-5; tentatively, D is TRBD1 (6 bases). The germline V gene encodes CDR1 SGHAT and CDR2 FQNNGV. V lost 5 bases and J lost 3, with 13 bases in between. The CDR3 length is 14 residues. The CDR3 loop is CASSPRTAEETQYF. The CDR3 bases are TGTGCCAGCAGCCCCCGGACAGCCGAAGAGACCCAGTACTTC. Combining the CDR3 with reference TRBV11-2 and TRBJ2-5 gives the whole variable domain EAGVAQSPRYKIIEKRQSVAFWCNPISGHATLYWYQQILGQGPKLLIQFQNNGVVDDSQLPKDRFSAERLKGVDSTLKIQPAKLEDSAVYLCASSPRTAEETQYFGPGTRLLVL.

Concerning this clonotype itself: Since a far larger clone is one base different, this is likely a read error. V and J are TRBV12-3 or TRBV12-4 and TRBJ2-1; 7 bases are a match to TRBD2. The V gene end was trimmed by 5 bases and the J gene end by 10 bases; junction bases not matched to a gene: 5. This CDR3 has 12 amino acids. CDR3 in DNA: TGTGCCAGCAGTCCCCAAGCGGGAGAGCAGTTCTTC. Its protein product is CASSPQAGEQFF.

This clonotype was seen more than once but under ten times. V and J are TRBV10-3 and TRBJ2-7, with 8 positions matching TRBD1. Trimming cost V 4 bases and J 1 base; bases outside gene matches: 6. The germline CDR1 and CDR2 sequences are ENHRY and SYGVKD. CDR3 length equals 15 residues. CDR3: CAISAGTGHSYEQYF. DNA of the CDR3: TGTGCCATCAGTGCCGGGACAGGTCATTCCTACGAGCAGTACTTC.

The sample holds a few counts of this clonotype. V is TRBV12-5 and J is TRBJ1-2; D remains unclear. CDR1 is LGHNT, CDR2 FRNRAP, per germline. V dropped 0 bases and J dropped 8 bases, with 7 bases sitting between them. The CDR3 sequence is 12 residues long. The CDR3 nucleotides are TGTGCTAGTGGTTTGGTGCCGGTAGGCTACACCTTC. Its translation: CASGLVPVGYTF.

This clonotype was seen at least ten times. The CDR3 DNA follows: TGTGCCAGCAGGTTTACAGGGTCCAACGAGCAGTACTTC. Amino acids: CASRFTGSNEQYF. The V and J genes are TRBV7-2 and TRBJ2-7, with TRBD1 as a possible D gene (6 bases). The CDR3 is 13 amino acids. Germline values: CDR1 SGHTA, CDR2 FQGNSA. V was cut by 6 bases and J by 5 bases, with 14 bases left in between.

This clonotype was seen at least ten times. CDR3 DNA: TGCAGTGCTAGAGATCAGGGGGAAGAGCAGTACTTC. Amino acid sequence: CSARDQGEEQYF. The genes are TRBV20-1 and TRBJ2-7; TRBD1 aligns across 7 bases. The CDR3 has 12 amino acids. Germline assignment: CDR1 DFQATT and CDR2 SNEGSKA (reference sequence). The ends lost 0 bases at V and 7 bases at J; junction bases unmatched: 3.

The chain employs TRBV19 and TRBJ2-7, with TRBD1 as a possible D gene (5 bases). The CDR3 runs to 17 residues. CDR1 and CDR2 from the germline V gene are LNHDA and SQIVND (reference sequence). V lost 3 bases, J lost 2 bases, and 20 bases lay in between. CDR3 in DNA: TGTGCCAGTAGTATCAGACACCGCCCAGGGCCTGCCTACGAGCAGTACTTC. Its translation is CASSIRHRPGPAYEQYF.

This clonotype showed up many times. The chain uses TRBV6-1 and TRBJ2-1; D possibly corresponds to TRBD1 (5 bases). V was trimmed by 2 bases and J by 9 bases, leaving 11 bases between them. The CDR3 runs 13 residues. Germline V lookup: CDR1 MNHNS, CDR2 SASEGT. The CDR3 region is CASSETFRGEQFF. CDR3 coding DNA: TGTGCCAGCAGTGAAACTTTTAGGGGTGAGCAGTTCTTC.

This clonotype came up many times. The chain carries TRBV5-1 and TRBJ1-1; D gene uncertain. Germline V gene lookup returns CDR1 SGHRS and CDR2 YFSETQ. This CDR3 spans 14 amino acids. V shed 6 bases and J shed 2 bases, with 14 bases lying between them. CDR3 sequence reads: CASTAQSLNTEAFF. The CDR3 DNA is TGCGCCAGCACCGCACAGTCTCTTAACACTGAAGCTTTCTTT.

In this sample, this clonotype turned up many times. The V gene is TRBV29-1, the J gene TRBJ2-7; 15 bases fit TRBD2. The CDR3 length is 15 residues. Trimming cost V 4 bases and J 4 bases; bases outside gene matches: 5. CDR1 and CDR2 from the germline V gene are SQVTM and ANQGSEA. The CDR3 coding sequence is TGCAGCGTTGTAGGGACTAGCGGGAGGATTTACGAGCAGTACTTC. It yields the protein CSVVGTSGRIYEQYF.

A remark on this clonotype: At one of its ends the junction is not consistent with the germline gene, which may arise from a read error. The chain carries TRBV2 and TRBJ1-4; 7 nucleotides match TRBD1. Germline assignment: CDR1 SNHLY and CDR2 FYNNEI. The CDR3 length is 15 residues. CDR3 protein: CTSSPQGETNEKLFF. The CDR3 nucleotides read TGTACCAGCAGTCCTCAGGGGGAAACTAATGAAAAACTGTTTTTT.

This clonotype was counted at least ten times. CDR3 DNA: TGTGCCAGTAGTACGGGGGAGGTGGGCCAAGAGACCCAGTACTTC. It translates to CASSTGEVGQETQYF. The rearrangement joins TRBV19 to TRBJ2-5; D is possibly TRBD2 (6 bases). Trimming cost V 4 bases and J 1 base, with 13 bases left between them. CDR1 is LNHDA, CDR2 SQIVND, per germline (reference sequence). The CDR3 extends over 15 amino acids.

J is TRBJ1-2 and V is TRBV2; D not certain. Trimming stripped 0 bases from V and 2 bases from J, with 4 bases between. Germline V gene lookup returns CDR1 SNHLY and CDR2 FYNNEI. The CDR3 contains 13 residues. As DNA, the CDR3 is TGTGCCAGCAGTGAAGCGGGGAACTATGGCTACACCTTC. Translated: CASSEAGNYGYTF.

About this clonotype itself: The junction and the germline gene differ at one end; a read error may be behind it. The V call is TRBV10-2, the J call TRBJ1-4; D unclear. In germline, CDR1 is WSHSY, CDR2 SAAADI. This CDR3 is built from 12 residues. CDR3 protein: CASISENEKLYF. For the CDR3, the DNA is TGCGCCAGCATCAGCGAGAATGAAAAACTGTATTTT.

Many counts were recorded for this clonotype. The chain links TRBV27 to TRBJ2-1; possible D gene TRBD1, 6 bases. V lost 6 bases, J lost 0 bases, and 12 bases lay in between. The V gene's germline CDR1 is MNHEY and CDR2 SMNVEV (reference sequence). The CDR3 length is 15 residues. Here the CDR3 reads CASRLGGSSYNEQFF. The CDR3 DNA follows: TGTGCCAGCAGACTAGGGGGAAGCTCCTACAATGAGCAGTTCTTC.

The table lists this clonotype with many counts. The rearrangement joins TRBV18 to TRBJ1-1, with a tentative D call TRBD1 (5 bases). The CDR3 sequence is 13 residues long. Between the trimmed V and J ends, which lost 6 bases and 4 bases, there was a span of 12 bases. CDR1 KGHSH and CDR2 LQKENI come from the germline V gene. The CDR3 loop reads CASSPGGSTEAFF. The CDR3 region has the DNA TGTGCCAGCTCGCCGGGGGGTTCCACTGAAGCTTTCTTT.

The rearrangement joins TRBV13 to TRBJ2-5; D unclear. Per germline, CDR1 PRHDT and CDR2 FYEKMQ (reference sequence). Trimming shortened V by 0 bases and J by 2 bases, and 4 bases separated the two germline ends. The CDR3 covers 13 residues. Here the CDR3 reads CASSLGGQETQYF. In nucleotides, the CDR3 is TGTGCCAGCAGCTTAGGGGGGCAAGAGACCCAGTACTTC.

At least ten counts were recorded for this clonotype. The rearrangement uses TRBV7-9 and TRBJ2-5; no clear D gene. Trimming removed 5 bases from V and 4 bases from J, with 11 bases in between. CDR3 length: 13 residues. Germline loops: CDR1 SEHNR, CDR2 FQNEAQ (reference sequence). As DNA, the CDR3 is TGTGCCAGCAGCCCGCGAGAGGCAGAGACCCAGTACTTC. This encodes CASSPREAETQYF.

This clonotype was counted many times. J is TRBJ1-1 and V is TRBV7-8; D unresolved. The CDR3 contains 16 residues. Trimming cost V 4 bases and J 1 base, with 16 bases left between them. The germline V gene encodes CDR1 SGHVS and CDR2 FQNEAQ. CDR3 in DNA: TGTGCCAGCAGCTCTACTATTCCGGGCTCGAACACTGAAGCTTTCTTT. This translates into CASSSTIPGSNTEAFF.